The entry below gives a single T cell receptor beta chain sequence along with its context. Amplified TCR beta CDR3 regions came from RNA transcripts. The study used the HTBI primer set for a first-round RT-PCR of the TCR CDR3. TCRdb independently ran MiXCR on the multiplex PCR reads; one entry per CDR3 protein. Of around 350,000 distinct CDR3 sequences in the sample, about 18% were seen once. Germline loops: CDR1 SGHDT, CDR2 YYEEEE. This CDR3 spans 16 amino acids. The V and J ends lost 4 bases and 3 bases, in that order; junction bases with no gene match: 12. Patients were excluded because of uncontrolled infection, other autoimmune disease, pregnancy or lactation. Together with thyroid ultrasound, orbital computed tomography, serum thyroxine and TRAb, clinical symptoms were used for diagnoses. An approximately 10 ml volume of fresh peripheral blood provided the PBMCs. This entry belongs to a study of T cells in Graves' hyperthyroidism and ophthalmopathy. At the level of the study: Peripheral blood draws took place at initial diagnosis, ahead of any treatment.

The clonotype was recovered from a woman younger than 35 with Graves' hyperthyroidism. Sequenced material: blood. This chain uses TRBV5-6 with TRBJ1-1, with 7 bases identical to TRBD1. The CDR3 bases are TGTGCCAGCAGCCCGAGAGGCAGGGGGTTTTACACTGAAGCTTTCTTT. Amino acids: CASSPRGRGFYTEAFF.